This is a list of T cell receptor beta chains from one sample in a study of long-term antiretroviral therapy in people with HIV. TCRdb's table, derived via immunoSEQ multiplex PCR, lists solely in-frame clones and lacks some. Here the sample spans more than 15,000 clones, approximately 94% being singletons. The material was unsorted PBMCs, obtained 6.4 years after starting antiretroviral therapy. Receptor source: a woman between 50 and 59 years old with HIV. Each CDR3 is given without its conserved first and last residue. Part of the rows lack a size; the others show once, few, many or a class for expanded clones.

CDR3,size,V,J
ASRSGRGEETQY,NA,TRBV19,TRBJ2-5
ASSVSLADTQY,NA,TRBV9,TRBJ2-3
ASRAGGEKLF,NA,TRBV6-5,TRBJ1-4
ASSPSGAGELF,once,TRBV18,TRBJ2-2
ASTPPGGTYEQY,NA,TRBV6-1,TRBJ2-7
ASSPSGTGANVLT,NA,TRBV6-5,TRBJ2-6
ASSRDLAWVQY,once,TRBV7-9,TRBJ2-7
ASSLENWGQY,NA,TRBV7-2,TRBJ2-7
ASSFGPSNQPQH,NA,TRBV7-9,TRBJ1-5
ASGGAGDQPQH,NA,TRBV6-6,TRBJ1-5
ASSAAEEYGYT,NA,TRBV6-6,TRBJ1-2
SVATTSDYEQY,NA,TRBV29-1,TRBJ2-7
ASSLDPSYGYT,NA,TRBV5-1,TRBJ1-2
ASSLEGGLEQF,NA,TRBV7-2,TRBJ2-1
ASSQAPSFYEQY,NA,TRBV4-2,TRBJ2-7
ASSSSRGNTEAF,once,TRBV2,TRBJ1-1
AWSVAKKGWAEAF,NA,TRBV30,TRBJ1-1
ASKVSPRTSEAF,NA,TRBV14,TRBJ1-1